These 27 T cell receptor beta chains were sequenced from one sample in a study of cytomegalovirus exposure and HLA in healthy donors. This PCR relied on a set of 60 Vbeta primers and 13 Jbeta primers. The repertoire was sequenced with immunoSEQ multiplex PCR; TCRdb's copy has only in-frame clones and lacks some. The table lists around 93,000 clones, around four fifths of them singletons, with around 3.2% in the top ten. Sequencing was carried out using PBMCs. These receptors came from a woman in her forties in good health and CMV-seronegative.

The V call is TRBV10-3, the J call TRBJ2-7; 8 bases agree with TRBD1. CDR1 and CDR2 (germline): ENHRY, SYGVKD. The junction had 13 bases not matched to a gene; V was cut back by 6 bases and J by 3 bases. CDR3 size: 16 residues. CDR3 coding DNA: TGTGCCATCAGCCGAACCGGACAGGGTCAGGGCTACGAGCAGTACTTC. Translation gives CAISRTGQGQGYEQYF.

The rearrangement links TRBV5-6 to TRBJ1-5; D is perhaps TRBD1 (5 bases). The germline V gene has CDR1 SGHDT and CDR2 YYEEEE. V shed 2 bases and J shed 8 bases, with 14 bases lying between them. The CDR3 runs to 14 residues. The DNA of the CDR3 is TGTGCCAGCAGCTTCCAGGGATCGGAAAAGCCCCAGCATTTT. Translation gives CASSFQGSEKPQHF.

V and J are TRBV9 and TRBJ1-1, with D possibly matching TRBD1 (5 bases). Per germline, CDR1 SGDLS and CDR2 YYNGEE. V was clipped by 0 bases and J by 4 bases, with 13 bases between them. This CDR3 is built from 15 residues. The CDR3 is CASSVGGRVTTEAFF. Here the CDR3 DNA reads TGTGCCAGCAGCGTAGGGGGCAGGGTGACCACTGAAGCTTTCTTT.

The chain uses TRBV5-4 and TRBJ1-2; 9 nucleotides line up with TRBD1. The CDR3 has 15 amino acids. From germline, CDR1 is SGHNT and CDR2 YYREEE (reference sequence). V lost 2 bases and J lost 0; bases outside the gene matches: 2. CDR3 residues: CASSLQGAANYGYTF. DNA of the CDR3: TGTGCCAGCAGCTTACAGGGGGCAGCTAACTATGGCTACACCTTC.

Only one count was recorded for this clone. The chain recombines TRBV21-1 with TRBJ2-1; TRBD2 is taken as the D call from the table, unchecked against the DNA. TRBV21-1 is a listed pseudogene. This CDR3 is built from 17 residues. The CDR3 sequence: CASSKKAGGPITNEQFF. CDR3 sequence (DNA): TGTGCCAGCAGCAAAAAAGCGGGAGGCCCCATAACCAATGAGCAGTTCTTC.

The V gene is TRBV7-2, the J gene TRBJ1-1; 10 bases agree with TRBD1. Losses at the gene ends were 5 bases for V and 0 bases for J; bases not matched to a gene: 3. Germline CDR1 SGHTA, CDR2 FQGNSA. There are 15 residues in the CDR3. CDR3 residues: CASSPGQGLNTEAFF. DNA for the CDR3: TGTGCCAGCAGCCCGGGACAGGGGCTGAACACTGAAGCTTTCTTT.

This clone has only one observation. The chain recombines TRBV27 with TRBJ1-5; a possible D gene is TRBD1 (5 bases). The CDR3 totals 15 residues. Trimming removed 3 bases at V and 0 bases at J, with 9 bases between. Germline values: CDR1 MNHEY, CDR2 SMNVEV (reference sequence). The CDR3 protein is CASSLLRDSNQPQHF. Here the CDR3 DNA reads TGTGCCAGCAGTTTGCTCAGGGATAGCAATCAGCCCCAGCATTTT.

The chain uses TRBV28 and TRBJ1-2; no definite D call. Trimming pared 8 bases from V and 2 bases from J, leaving 15 bases between. The CDR3 covers 14 residues. Per the germline V gene, CDR1 is MDHEN and CDR2 is SYDVKM. The CDR3 coding sequence is TGTGCCAGCGCCCTGGCCCAGGTGAACTATGGCTACACCTTC. Amino acids: CASALAQVNYGYTF.

This clone was seen a few times. The V gene is TRBV14, the J gene TRBJ2-7; 11 nucleotides line up with TRBD2. J gave up 2 bases and V 6 bases, and 6 bases lay outside the gene matches. Germline values: CDR1 SGHDN, CDR2 FVKESK. The CDR3 length is 15 residues. The DNA of the CDR3 is TGTGCCAGCAGTGTACTAGCGGGAGTTACCTACGAGCAGTACTTC. Translating it yields CASSVLAGVTYEQYF. The complete variable domain, with remaining parts taken from reference TRBV14 and TRBJ2-7, reads EAGVTQFPSHSVIEKGQTVTLRCDPISGHDNLYWYRRVMGKEIKFLLHFVKESKQDESGMPNNRFLAERTGGTYSTLKVQPAELEDSGVYFCASSVLAGVTYEQYFGPGTRLTVT.

The chain is built from TRBV29-1 and TRBJ1-1; the D gene is possibly TRBD1 (6 bases). CDR3 length equals 13 residues. The V and J ends lost 6 bases and 1 base respectively, with 12 bases between them. CDR1 and CDR2 from the germline V gene are SQVTM and ANQGSEA. CDR3 loop: CSVGGQTNTEAFF. The CDR3 coding sequence is TGCAGCGTCGGGGGGCAGACGAACACTGAAGCTTTCTTT.

This chain connects TRBV15 to TRBJ1-1; 8 positions agree with TRBD1. Germline assignment: CDR1 LNHNV and CDR2 YYDKDF (reference sequence). The CDR3 contains 14 residues. J was trimmed by 1 base and V by 4 bases; bases with no gene match: 2. The CDR3 reads CATSTGQGNTEAFF. For the CDR3, the DNA is TGTGCCACCAGCACCGGACAGGGGAACACTGAAGCTTTCTTT.

The chain employs TRBV5-4 and TRBJ2-1; a possible D gene is TRBD1 (5 bases). Per germline, CDR1 SGHNT and CDR2 YYREEE (reference sequence). This CDR3 spans 14 amino acids. Trimming shortened V by 0 bases and J by 3 bases, and 7 bases separated the two germline ends. CDR3: CASSLGQYYNEQFF. CDR3 in DNA: TGTGCCAGCAGCTTGGGACAGTACTACAATGAGCAGTTCTTC.

The gene calls are TRBV4-2 and TRBJ2-5, with 9 bases matching TRBD2. Germline CDR1 LGHNA, CDR2 YNFKEQ. The CDR3 runs to 17 residues. V was clipped by 1 base and J by 1 base; unmatched bases: 7. The CDR3 loop reads CASSQGVSGLAQETQYF. CDR3 nucleotides: TGTGCCAGCAGCCAAGGGGTTTCGGGACTAGCCCAAGAGACCCAGTACTTC.

This sequence joins TRBV7-2 and TRBJ1-4, with 10 bases matching TRBD1. The CDR3 sequence is 15 residues long. Germline V gene lookup returns CDR1 SGHTA and CDR2 FQGNSA. Losses at the gene ends were 5 bases for V and 5 bases for J; bases not matched to a gene: 5. The CDR3 coding sequence is TGTGCCAGCAGCCCCCCGGGACAGGGGAATGAAAAACTGTTTTTT. Translated: CASSPPGQGNEKLFF.

The chain links TRBV19 to TRBJ1-1, with D possibly TRBD1 on 6 matching bases. Germline assignment: CDR1 LNHDA and CDR2 SQIVND (reference sequence). The germline V and J ends were trimmed by 3 bases and 4 bases, with 12 bases remaining between them. The CDR3 is made up of 14 amino acids. CDR3 loop: CASSIRQGSTEAFF. DNA of the CDR3: TGTGCCAGTAGTATTCGTCAGGGGAGCACTGAAGCTTTCTTT.

The chain recombines TRBV6-1 with TRBJ2-3, with 13 bases fitting TRBD2. J gave up 0 bases and V 2 bases, and 2 bases lay outside the gene matches. The CDR3 length is 17 residues. Germline CDR1 MNHNS, CDR2 SASEGT. CDR3 sequence reads: CASSELLAGGSTDTQYF. As DNA, the CDR3 is TGTGCCAGCAGTGAATTACTAGCGGGAGGGAGCACAGATACGCAGTATTTT.

This clone occurred a few times. The chain has TRBV14 and TRBJ2-7, with D possibly being TRBD2 (5 bases). The V end lost 2 bases, the J end lost 4 bases, and 15 bases lay between the germline ends. Germline values: CDR1 SGHDN, CDR2 FVKESK. CDR3 size: 15 residues. CDR3 bases: TGTGCCAGCAGCCAATATAAACCGGGAAGGTACGAGCAGTACTTC. It encodes CASSQYKPGRYEQYF.

The chain combines TRBV21-1 with TRBJ1-2; the table's D gene call, TRBD1, was not cross checked with the DNA. TRBV21-1 is shown as a pseudogene. The CDR3 length is 13 residues. Written as DNA, the CDR3 is TGTGCCAGCAGCAAAGAGGCAGGGGAAGGCTACACCTTC. It yields the protein CASSKEAGEGYTF.

This clone was recorded a few times. The chain links TRBV5-1 to TRBJ1-2, with D maybe TRBD1 (6 bases). The CDR3 sequence is 16 residues long. Germline lookup yields CDR1 SGHRS and CDR2 YFSETQ. V lost 4 bases and J lost 2, with 18 bases in between. CDR3 coding DNA: TGCGCCAGCAGCCCAACAGGTGGACAGAGAAACTATGGCTACACCTTC. Its protein is CASSPTGGQRNYGYTF.

The chain has TRBV7-8 and TRBJ2-3; 13 nucleotides match TRBD2. Germline CDR1 reads SGHVS; CDR2 reads FQNEAQ. There are 16 residues in the CDR3. The V segment lost 3 bases and the J segment 2 bases; nucleotides outside the gene matches: 2. For the CDR3, the DNA is TGTGCCAGCAGCTTCGGACTAGCGGGAGTCACAGATACGCAGTATTTT. This gives the protein CASSFGLAGVTDTQYF.

The chain combines TRBV18 with TRBJ1-2, with D possibly being TRBD1 (6 bases). V lost 2 bases to trimming and J lost 2 bases, with 12 bases between them. The CDR3 sequence is 15 residues long. Per germline, CDR1 KGHSH and CDR2 LQKENI. The CDR3 here is CASSPRAGENYGYTF. The CDR3 DNA reads TGTGCCAGCTCACCAAGGGCAGGGGAGAACTATGGCTACACCTTC. Complete variable domain (other parts from reference TRBV18 and TRBJ1-2): NAGVMQNPRHLVRRRGQEARLRCSPMKGHSHVYWYRQLPEEGLKFMVYLQKENIIDESGMPKERFSAEFPKEGPSILRIQQVVRGDSAAYFCASSPRAGENYGYTFGSGTRLTVV.

The chain carries TRBV29-1 and TRBJ1-5; a possible D gene is TRBD1 (5 bases). V was shortened by 6 bases and J by 5 bases, with 11 bases between the two germline ends. This CDR3 spans 12 amino acids. Germline V gene sequence: CDR1 SQVTM, CDR2 ANQGSEA. CDR3 in amino acids: CSVRAGDQPQHF. As DNA, the CDR3 is TGCAGCGTCCGGGCGGGGGATCAGCCCCAGCATTTT.

This clone was detected a few times. The gene calls are TRBV9 and TRBJ2-2; 13 nucleotides line up with TRBD2. Germline-derived CDR1 and CDR2 are SGDLS and YYNGEE. After removal of 4 bases from V and 5 bases from J, the junction contained 5 bases not matched to a gene. The CDR3 length is 16 residues. The CDR3 region is CASSPRTSGRTGELFF. The CDR3 DNA is TGTGCCAGCAGCCCTCGGACTAGCGGGAGAACCGGGGAGCTGTTTTTT.

The rearrangement links TRBV14 to TRBJ2-7; no clear D gene. Trimming cost V 1 base and J 4 bases, with 8 bases left between them. CDR1 and CDR2 from the germline V gene are SGHDN and FVKESK. This CDR3 has 13 amino acids. The CDR3 DNA reads TGTGCCAGCAGCCAAGCTGTCGGGTACGAGCAGTACTTC. Translation gives CASSQAVGYEQYF. The full variable domain, with the rest looked up from reference TRBV14 and TRBJ2-7, is EAGVTQFPSHSVIEKGQTVTLRCDPISGHDNLYWYRRVMGKEIKFLLHFVKESKQDESGMPNNRFLAERTGGTYSTLKVQPAELEDSGVYFCASSQAVGYEQYFGPGTRLTVT.

The sample holds a few counts of this clone. The V gene is TRBV6-1, the J gene TRBJ2-6, with D perhaps TRBD1 (5 bases). The CDR3 has 13 amino acids. V lost 8 bases, J lost 0 bases, and 5 bases lay in between. Germline CDR1 MNHNS, CDR2 SASEGT. The CDR3 region is CASGASGANVLTF. CDR3 in DNA: TGTGCCAGCGGGGCCTCTGGGGCCAACGTCCTGACTTTC.

J is TRBJ1-5 and V is TRBV19; a weak D match, TRBD1 (6 bases). Germline values: CDR1 LNHDA, CDR2 SQIVND (reference sequence). CDR3 length: 15 amino acids. Trimming left V 2 bases short and J 4 bases short, with 12 bases between. CDR3 sequence reads: CASSIPNRVNQPQHF. In DNA, the CDR3 is TGTGCCAGTAGTATACCTAACAGGGTTAATCAGCCCCAGCATTTT.

This chain joins TRBV2 and TRBJ1-1; weak D call: TRBD1 (5 bases). V shed 8 bases and J shed 1 base, with 17 bases lying between them. The CDR3 totals 15 residues. Germline V lookup: CDR1 SNHLY, CDR2 FYNNEI. CDR3 amino acids: CASAIGGEGNTEAFF. CDR3 sequence (DNA): TGTGCCAGCGCTATAGGAGGGGAAGGGAACACTGAAGCTTTCTTT. The whole variable domain, filled in from reference TRBV2 and TRBJ1-1, reads EPEVTQTPSHQVTQMGQEVILRCVPISNHLYFYWYRQILGQKVEFLVSFYNNEISEKSEIFDDQFSVERPDGSNFTLKIRSTKLEDSAMYFCASAIGGEGNTEAFFGQGTRLTVV.